The 18 T cell receptor beta chains reported below all come from one sample, sequenced in a study of T cell repertoires in cytomegalovirus infection. These receptors have no identified antigens. Each CDR3 protein gets one entry after TCRdb re-called the reads with MiXCR. The table has 570,000 or so distinct CDR3 sequences, 35% to 50% seen once; the top ten hold 48%. Specimen: cultured PBMCs, collected from culture after CMV antigen stimulation. These TCRs come from a human donor in good health (CMV status not recorded). Some clones in this sample may be carry-over from other donors' samples.

This clonotype showed up just a few times. This sequence joins TRBV7-2 and TRBJ2-1; 11 positions match TRBD2. Germline V CDR1 and CDR2: SGHTA, FQGNSA. Germline trimming cut 2 bases from V and 4 bases from J; bases unmatched to any gene: 7. The CDR3 is 17 residues long. The CDR3 DNA is TGTGCCAGCAGCTTAAAGACTAGCGGGATTAATTACAATGAGCAGTTCTTC. Translation: CASSLKTSGINYNEQFF.

At least ten counts were recorded for this clonotype. At one end the junction does not follow the germline gene, possibly because of a read error. This chain joins TRBV7-8 and TRBJ2-5, with 10 positions matching TRBD1. CDR1 and CDR2 (germline): SGHVS, FQNEAQ. The CDR3 is made up of 18 amino acids. The CDR3 reads CASSLVGTGVGPFTGGRF. CDR3 coding DNA: TGTGCCAGCAGCTTAGTGGGGACAGGGGTGGGCCCATTCACCGGGGGACGCTTC.

This chain joins TRBV4-1 and TRBJ1-2; no clear D gene. CDR1 and CDR2 (germline): MGHRA, YSYEKL. This CDR3 has 15 residues. V was trimmed by 0 bases and J by 3 bases, leaving 11 bases between them. The chain's CDR3 is CASSQDNKGHYGYTF. In DNA form, the CDR3 reads TGCGCCAGCAGCCAAGATAATAAAGGGCACTATGGCTACACCTTC.

CDR3 in amino acids: CASSLAREQFF. DNA for the CDR3: TGTGCCAGCAGCTTAGCGCGCGAGCAGTTCTTC. V usage is TRBV7-9 and J usage is TRBJ2-1; D remains ambiguous. Trimming stripped 0 bases from V and 10 bases from J, with 4 bases between. From germline, CDR1 is SEHNR and CDR2 FQNEAQ (reference sequence). The CDR3 sequence is 11 residues long. Full variable domain (remainder filled in from reference TRBV7-9 and TRBJ2-1): DTGVSQNPRHKITKRGQNVTFRCDPISEHNRLYWYRQTLGQGPEFLTYFQNEAQLEKSRLLSDRFSAERPKGSFSTLEIQRTEQGDSAMYLCASSLAREQFFGPGTRLTVL.

For this clonotype: Just one base apart from a much larger clone, this may be a read error. The chain employs TRBV11-3 and TRBJ2-7, with D hard to call. The germline V gene encodes CDR1 SGHNT and CDR2 YENEEA. The CDR3 is made up of 13 amino acids. The V and J ends lost 0 bases and 2 bases respectively, with 5 bases between them. The CDR3 loop is CASSLEAAYEQYF. The CDR3 DNA reads as TGTGCCAGCAGCTTAGAGGCAGCCTACGAGCAGTACTTC.

A few counts support this clonotype. The chain joins TRBV28 to TRBJ1-5; TRBD1 might be the D (5 bases). Germline V gene data show CDR1 as MDHEN and CDR2 as SYDVKM. The CDR3 runs to 15 residues. Between the trimmed V and J ends, which lost 6 bases and 2 bases, there was a span of 14 bases. DNA of the CDR3: TGTGCCAGCAGCTCCCCCGGGACGGGCAATCAGCCCCAGCATTTT. It specifies CASSSPGTGNQPQHF.

Points on this clonotype: A much larger clone lies a single base off, so this may be a read error. The chain employs TRBV7-2 and TRBJ2-3; D is uncertain. The CDR3 covers 12 residues. Germline V gene lookup returns CDR1 SGHTA and CDR2 FQGNSA. The CDR3: CAGSLSPDTQYF. The CDR3 bases are TGTGCCGGCAGCTTAAGCCCAGATACGCAGTATTTT.

The count of this clonotype is one. The chain is built from TRBV12-3 or TRBV12-4 and TRBJ1-1; unclear D gene. The ends were cut back, 2 bases at V and 4 bases at J, with 11 bases in the middle. This CDR3 has 14 residues. In DNA form, the CDR3 reads TGTGCCAGCAGTTTAACCCGGGAGAGCACTGAAGCTTTCTTT. Translated, it gives CASSLTRESTEAFF.

The chain uses TRBV12-3 or TRBV12-4 and TRBJ1-2, with D unresolved. The CDR3 covers 12 residues. With 6 bases removed from V and 1 base from J, the gap between germline ends came to 6 bases. CDR3 residues: CASRRNNYGYTF. The CDR3 DNA follows: TGTGCCAGCAGGCGGAATAACTATGGCTACACCTTC.

CDR3 protein: CASSFGIRSNYGYTF. In DNA, the CDR3 is TGTGCCAGCAGCTTCGGTATTCGTTCTAACTATGGCTACACCTTC. The rearrangement uses TRBV7-3 and TRBJ1-2; D remains unclear. The CDR3 consists of 15 residues. Germline CDR1 and CDR2: SGHTA and FQGTGA. Trimming removed 3 bases from V and 0 bases from J, with 11 bases in between.

V and J are TRBV7-6 and TRBJ2-7; possibly TRBD2 for D (6 bases). Germline lookup yields CDR1 SGHVS and CDR2 FNYEAQ. The CDR3 has 17 residues. The V end lost 0 bases, the J end lost 2 bases, and 17 bases lay between the germline ends. The CDR3 loop is CASSLANIAGSAYEQYF. The DNA for the CDR3 is TGTGCCAGCAGCTTAGCGAACATCGCGGGAAGTGCCTACGAGCAGTACTTC.

The rearrangement uses TRBV24-1 and TRBJ1-5; 9 nucleotides align to TRBD1. The germline V gene has CDR1 KGHDR and CDR2 SFDVKD. J lost 2 bases, V lost 9 bases, and 7 bases had no gene match. The CDR3 extends over 15 amino acids. The CDR3 sequence: CATATGGLGNQPQHF. CDR3 coding DNA: TGTGCCACCGCGACAGGGGGATTAGGCAATCAGCCCCAGCATTTT.

This chain joins TRBV6-5 and TRBJ1-6; D possibly corresponds to TRBD1 (5 bases). Trimming stripped 6 bases from V and 4 bases from J, with 16 bases between. Germline loops: CDR1 MNHEY, CDR2 SVGAGI. CDR3 size: 16 residues. In DNA form, the CDR3 reads TGTGCCAGCAGCCGCGGGACTCGGGTTTATAATTCACCCCTCCACTTT. Its protein is CASSRGTRVYNSPLHF.

This clonotype was counted ten times or more. The V and J genes are TRBV5-5 and TRBJ1-4; D is possibly TRBD1 (6 bases). The CDR3 runs 16 residues. Germline-derived CDR1 and CDR2 are SGHKS and YYEKEE (reference sequence). The germline V and J ends were trimmed by 4 bases and 3 bases, with 16 bases remaining between them. The CDR3 protein is CASSRDLGAANEKLFF. The CDR3 DNA follows: TGTGCCAGCAGCCGGGATTTGGGGGCTGCTAATGAAAAACTGTTTTTT.

This sequence joins TRBV20-1 and TRBJ2-7; D possibly corresponds to TRBD2 (5 bases). The CDR3 spans 16 residues. From germline, CDR1 is DFQATT and CDR2 SNEGSKA (reference sequence). Trimming shortened V by 6 bases and J by 0 bases, and 21 bases separated the two germline ends. The DNA for the CDR3 is TGCAGTGCCCTGGGGAGCGCCGTTACGGGCTCCTACGAGCAGTACTTC. Protein sequence: CSALGSAVTGSYEQYF.

The rearrangement joins TRBV5-5 to TRBJ2-1; TRBD2 matches 7 bases. V was pared by 6 bases and J by 0 bases, with 9 bases of the junction left unmatched. The germline gives CDR1 SGHKS, CDR2 YYEKEE (reference sequence). There are 16 residues in the CDR3. The CDR3, as DNA: TGTGCCAGCAAGCGGGGAGCGGCCAGCTCCTACAATGAGCAGTTCTTC. Translating gives CASKRGAASSYNEQFF.

The chain is built from TRBV27 and TRBJ2-3; D unresolved. The CDR3 is 15 amino acids. The ends were cut back, 5 bases at V and 5 bases at J, with 17 bases in the middle. Germline lookup yields CDR1 MNHEY and CDR2 SMNVEV (reference sequence). The DNA of the CDR3 is TGTGCCAGCAGTACTCTCGGACCAGTTGGAGATACGCAGTATTTT. Residues: CASSTLGPVGDTQYF.

CDR3 DNA: TGTGCCAGCAGCTTAGTTCCAGATAACAATGAAAAACTGTTTTTT. It translates to CASSLVPDNNEKLFF. This sequence joins TRBV7-2 and TRBJ1-4, with D uncertain. V dropped 1 base and J dropped 5 bases, with 11 bases sitting between them. Germline CDR1 SGHTA, CDR2 FQGNSA. The CDR3 extends over 15 amino acids.